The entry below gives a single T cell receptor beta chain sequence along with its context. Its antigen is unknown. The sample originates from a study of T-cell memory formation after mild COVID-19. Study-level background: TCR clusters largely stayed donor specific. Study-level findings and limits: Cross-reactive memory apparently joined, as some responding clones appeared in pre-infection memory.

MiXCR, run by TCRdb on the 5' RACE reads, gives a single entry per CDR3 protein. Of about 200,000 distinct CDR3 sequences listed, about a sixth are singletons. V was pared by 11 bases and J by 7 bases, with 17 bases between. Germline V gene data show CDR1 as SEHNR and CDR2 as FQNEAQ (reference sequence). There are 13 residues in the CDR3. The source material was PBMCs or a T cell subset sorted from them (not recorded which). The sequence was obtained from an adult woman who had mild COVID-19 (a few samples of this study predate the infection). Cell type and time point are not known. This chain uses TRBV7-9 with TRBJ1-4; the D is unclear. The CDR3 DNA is TGTGCCGGAGAAATGGGGAGTAGTGAAAAACTGTTTTTT. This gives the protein CAGEMGSSEKLFF.